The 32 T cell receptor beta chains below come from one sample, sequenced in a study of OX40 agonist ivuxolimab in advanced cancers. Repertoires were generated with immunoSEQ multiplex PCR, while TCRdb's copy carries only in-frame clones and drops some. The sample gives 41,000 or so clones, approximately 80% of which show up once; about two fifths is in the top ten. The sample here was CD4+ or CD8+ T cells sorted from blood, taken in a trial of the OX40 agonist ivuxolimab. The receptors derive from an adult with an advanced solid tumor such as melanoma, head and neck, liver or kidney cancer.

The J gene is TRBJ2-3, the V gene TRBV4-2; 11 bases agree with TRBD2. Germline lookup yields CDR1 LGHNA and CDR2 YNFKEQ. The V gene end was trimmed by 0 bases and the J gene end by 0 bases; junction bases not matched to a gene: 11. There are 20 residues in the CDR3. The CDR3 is CASSQDWGVAGGESTDTQYF. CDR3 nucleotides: TGTGCCAGCAGCCAAGATTGGGGAGTAGCGGGGGGGGAAAGCACAGATACGCAGTATTTT.

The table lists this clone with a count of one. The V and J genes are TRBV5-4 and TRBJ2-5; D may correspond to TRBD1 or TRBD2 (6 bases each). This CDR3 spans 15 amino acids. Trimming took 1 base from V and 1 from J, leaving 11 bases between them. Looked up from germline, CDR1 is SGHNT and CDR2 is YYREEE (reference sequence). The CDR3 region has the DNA TGTGCCAGCAGCTTGCGGGGGCTCCCCCAAGAGACCCAGTACTTC. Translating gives CASSLRGLPQETQYF.

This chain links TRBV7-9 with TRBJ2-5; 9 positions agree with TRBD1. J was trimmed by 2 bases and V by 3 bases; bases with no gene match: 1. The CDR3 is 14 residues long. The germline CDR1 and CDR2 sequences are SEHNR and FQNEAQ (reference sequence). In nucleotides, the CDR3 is TGTGCCAGCAGCTTCGGACAGGGGCAAGAGACCCAGTACTTC. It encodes CASSFGQGQETQYF.

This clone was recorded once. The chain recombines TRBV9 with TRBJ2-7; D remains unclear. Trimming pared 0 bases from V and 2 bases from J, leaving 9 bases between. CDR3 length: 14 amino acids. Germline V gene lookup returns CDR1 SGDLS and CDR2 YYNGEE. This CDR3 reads CASSVDPSPYEQYF. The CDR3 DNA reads TGTGCCAGCAGCGTAGACCCCTCCCCCTACGAGCAGTACTTC.

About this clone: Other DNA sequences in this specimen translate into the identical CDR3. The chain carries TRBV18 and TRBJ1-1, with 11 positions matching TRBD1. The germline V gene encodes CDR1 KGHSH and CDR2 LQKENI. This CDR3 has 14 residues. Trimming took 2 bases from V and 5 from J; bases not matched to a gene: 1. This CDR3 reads CASSPGTGGTEAFF. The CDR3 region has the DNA TGTGCCAGCTCACCAGGGACAGGGGGGACTGAAGCTTTCTTT.

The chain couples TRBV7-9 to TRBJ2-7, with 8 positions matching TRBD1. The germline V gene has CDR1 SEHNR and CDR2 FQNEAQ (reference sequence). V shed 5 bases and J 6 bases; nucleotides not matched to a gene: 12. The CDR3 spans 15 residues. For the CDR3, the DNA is TGTGCCAGCAGCCCGGGGACAGGTGGTGTGAGCGAGCAGTACTTC. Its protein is CASSPGTGGVSEQYF.

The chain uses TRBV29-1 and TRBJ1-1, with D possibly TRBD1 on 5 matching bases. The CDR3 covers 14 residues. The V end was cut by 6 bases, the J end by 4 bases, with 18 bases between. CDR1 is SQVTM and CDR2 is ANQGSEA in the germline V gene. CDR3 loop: CSVRGRDVVTEAFF. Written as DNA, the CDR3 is TGCAGCGTGCGAGGCAGGGACGTCGTCACTGAAGCTTTCTTT.

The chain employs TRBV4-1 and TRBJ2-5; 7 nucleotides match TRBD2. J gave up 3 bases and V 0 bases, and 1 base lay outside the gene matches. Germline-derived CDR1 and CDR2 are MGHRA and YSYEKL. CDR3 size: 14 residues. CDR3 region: CASSQDGGEETQYF. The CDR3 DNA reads TGCGCCAGCAGCCAAGATGGGGGGGAAGAGACCCAGTACTTC.

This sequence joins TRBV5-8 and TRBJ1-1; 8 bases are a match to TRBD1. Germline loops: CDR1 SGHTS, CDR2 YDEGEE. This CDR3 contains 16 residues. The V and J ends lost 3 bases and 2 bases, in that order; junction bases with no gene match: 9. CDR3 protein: CASSYDRGTSNTEAFF. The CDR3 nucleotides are TGTGCCAGCAGCTACGACAGGGGCACATCCAACACTGAAGCTTTCTTT.

The CDR3 region has the DNA TGTGCCAGCAGCTTAGGAGCGGGAGGGCCGTATGAGCAGTTCTTC. This encodes CASSLGAGGPYEQFF. V is TRBV7-2 and J is TRBJ2-1; 10 bases fit TRBD2. Germline-derived CDR1 and CDR2 are SGHTA and FQGNSA. CDR3 size: 15 residues. V lost 1 base and J lost 8; bases outside the gene matches: 5.

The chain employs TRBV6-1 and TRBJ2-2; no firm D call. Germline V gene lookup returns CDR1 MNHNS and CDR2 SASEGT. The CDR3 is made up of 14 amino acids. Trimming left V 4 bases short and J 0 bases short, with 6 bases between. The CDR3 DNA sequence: TGTGCCAGCAGTGGAAATGCGAACACCGGGGAGCTGTTTTTT. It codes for CASSGNANTGELFF.

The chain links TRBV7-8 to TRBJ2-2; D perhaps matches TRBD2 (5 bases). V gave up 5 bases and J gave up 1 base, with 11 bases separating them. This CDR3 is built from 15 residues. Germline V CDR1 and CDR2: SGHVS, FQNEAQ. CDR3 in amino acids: CASSLRDGNTGELFF. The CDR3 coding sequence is TGTGCCAGCAGCCTTCGGGATGGGAACACCGGGGAGCTGTTTTTT.

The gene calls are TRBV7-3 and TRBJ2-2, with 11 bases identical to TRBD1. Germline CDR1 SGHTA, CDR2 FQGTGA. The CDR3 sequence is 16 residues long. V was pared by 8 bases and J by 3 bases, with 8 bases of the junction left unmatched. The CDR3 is CASGVRDRGYTGELFF. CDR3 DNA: TGTGCCAGCGGCGTAAGGGACAGGGGGTACACCGGGGAGCTGTTTTTT.

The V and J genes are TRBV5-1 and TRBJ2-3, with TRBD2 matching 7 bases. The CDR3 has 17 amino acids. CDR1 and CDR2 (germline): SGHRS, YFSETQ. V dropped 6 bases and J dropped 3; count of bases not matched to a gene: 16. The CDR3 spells CASKPDPGGTGTDTQYF. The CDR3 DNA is TGCGCCAGCAAACCCGATCCGGGGGGAACGGGAACAGATACGCAGTATTTT.

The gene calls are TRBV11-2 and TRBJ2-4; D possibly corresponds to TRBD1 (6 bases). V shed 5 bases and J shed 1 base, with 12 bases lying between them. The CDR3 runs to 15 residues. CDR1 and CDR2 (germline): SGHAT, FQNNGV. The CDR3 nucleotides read TGTGCCAGCAGCACGATAAGGGGGGCCAAAAACATTCAGTACTTC. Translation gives CASSTIRGAKNIQYF.

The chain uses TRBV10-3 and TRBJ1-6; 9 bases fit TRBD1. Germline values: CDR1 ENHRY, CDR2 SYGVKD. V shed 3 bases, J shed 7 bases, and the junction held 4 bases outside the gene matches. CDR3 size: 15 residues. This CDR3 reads CAISEDRGVNSPLHF. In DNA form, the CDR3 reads TGTGCCATCAGTGAAGACAGGGGGGTCAATTCACCCCTCCACTTT.

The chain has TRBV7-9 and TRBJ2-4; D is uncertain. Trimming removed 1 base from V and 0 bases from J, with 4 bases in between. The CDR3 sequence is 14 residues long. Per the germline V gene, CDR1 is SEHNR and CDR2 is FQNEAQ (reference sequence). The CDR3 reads CASSLDLAKNIQYF. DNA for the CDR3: TGTGCCAGCAGCTTAGATTTAGCCAAAAACATTCAGTACTTC.

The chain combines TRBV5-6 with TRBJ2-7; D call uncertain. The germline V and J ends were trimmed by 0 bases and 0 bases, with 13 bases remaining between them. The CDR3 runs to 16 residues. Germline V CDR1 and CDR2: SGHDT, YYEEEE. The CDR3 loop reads CASSLGSASLSYEQYF. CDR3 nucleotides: TGTGCCAGCAGCTTGGGGTCGGCAAGCCTCTCCTACGAGCAGTACTTC.

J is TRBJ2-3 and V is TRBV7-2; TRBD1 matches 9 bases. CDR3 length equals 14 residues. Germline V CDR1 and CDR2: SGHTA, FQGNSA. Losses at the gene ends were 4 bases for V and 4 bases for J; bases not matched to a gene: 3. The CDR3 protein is CASSWTGAPDTQYF. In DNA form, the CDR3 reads TGTGCCAGCAGCTGGACAGGGGCCCCAGATACGCAGTATTTT. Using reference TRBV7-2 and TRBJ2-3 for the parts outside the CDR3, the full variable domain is GAGVSQSPSNKVTEKGKDVELRCDPISGHTALYWYRQSLGQGLEFLIYFQGNSAPDKSGLPSDRFSAERTGGSVSTLTIQRTQQEDSAVYLCASSWTGAPDTQYFGPGTRLTVL.

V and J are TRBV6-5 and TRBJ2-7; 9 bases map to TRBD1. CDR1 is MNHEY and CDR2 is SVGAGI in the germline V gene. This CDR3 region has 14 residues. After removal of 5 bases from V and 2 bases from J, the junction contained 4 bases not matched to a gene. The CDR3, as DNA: TGTGCCAGCAGTACCGGGACAGGGACCTACGAGCAGTACTTC. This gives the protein CASSTGTGTYEQYF.

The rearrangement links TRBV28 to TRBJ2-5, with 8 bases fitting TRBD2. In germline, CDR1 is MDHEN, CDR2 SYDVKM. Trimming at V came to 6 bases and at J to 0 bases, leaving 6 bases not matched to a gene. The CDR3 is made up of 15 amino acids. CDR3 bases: TGTGCCAGCAGCGTCGAGCGGGGGTACCAAGAGACCCAGTACTTC. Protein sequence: CASSVERGYQETQYF.

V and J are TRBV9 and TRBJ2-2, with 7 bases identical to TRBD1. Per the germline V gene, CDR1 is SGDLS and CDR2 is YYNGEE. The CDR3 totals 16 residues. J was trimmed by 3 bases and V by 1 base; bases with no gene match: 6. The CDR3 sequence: CASSVSRDRHTGELFF. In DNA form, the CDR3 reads TGTGCCAGCAGCGTATCCCGGGACAGACACACCGGGGAGCTGTTTTTT.

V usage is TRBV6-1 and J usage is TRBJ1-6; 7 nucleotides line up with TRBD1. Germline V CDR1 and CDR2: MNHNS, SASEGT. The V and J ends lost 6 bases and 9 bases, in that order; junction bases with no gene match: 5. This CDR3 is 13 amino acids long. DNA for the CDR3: TGTGCCAGCAGCAGGGGGGTTAGTTCACCCCTCCACTTT. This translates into CASSRGVSSPLHF.

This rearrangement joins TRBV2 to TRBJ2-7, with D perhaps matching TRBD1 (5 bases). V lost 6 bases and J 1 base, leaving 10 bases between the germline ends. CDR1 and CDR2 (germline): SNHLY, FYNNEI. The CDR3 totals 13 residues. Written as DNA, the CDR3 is TGTGCCAGCAGATGGGGCAGGTCCTACGAGCAGTACTTC. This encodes CASRWGRSYEQYF.

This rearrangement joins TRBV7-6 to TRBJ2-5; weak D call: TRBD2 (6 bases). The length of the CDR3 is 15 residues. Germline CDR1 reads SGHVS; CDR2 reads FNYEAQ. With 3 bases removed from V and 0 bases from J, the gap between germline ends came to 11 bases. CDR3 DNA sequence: TGTGCCAGCAGCTTGGGGGGAACTAACCAAGAGACCCAGTACTTC. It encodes CASSLGGTNQETQYF.

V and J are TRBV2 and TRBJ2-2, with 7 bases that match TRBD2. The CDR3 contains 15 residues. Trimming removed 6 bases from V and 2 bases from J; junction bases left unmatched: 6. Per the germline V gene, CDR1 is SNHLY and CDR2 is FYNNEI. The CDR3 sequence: CASRESGENTGELFF. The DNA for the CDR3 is TGTGCCAGCAGGGAGAGCGGGGAAAACACCGGGGAGCTGTTTTTT.

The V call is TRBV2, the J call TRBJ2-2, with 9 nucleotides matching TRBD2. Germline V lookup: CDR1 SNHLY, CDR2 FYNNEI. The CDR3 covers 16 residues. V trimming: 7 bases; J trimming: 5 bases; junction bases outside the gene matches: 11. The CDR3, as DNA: TGTGCCAGCACTGATATAGCGGGAGTGAGGACCGGGGAGCTGTTTTTT. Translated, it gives CASTDIAGVRTGELFF.

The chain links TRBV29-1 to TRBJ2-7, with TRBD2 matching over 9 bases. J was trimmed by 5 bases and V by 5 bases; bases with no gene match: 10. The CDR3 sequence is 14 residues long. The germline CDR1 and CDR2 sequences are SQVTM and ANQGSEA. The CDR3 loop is CSVFVDSGGHEQYF. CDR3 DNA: TGCAGCGTTTTCGTGGATAGCGGGGGCCACGAGCAGTACTTC.

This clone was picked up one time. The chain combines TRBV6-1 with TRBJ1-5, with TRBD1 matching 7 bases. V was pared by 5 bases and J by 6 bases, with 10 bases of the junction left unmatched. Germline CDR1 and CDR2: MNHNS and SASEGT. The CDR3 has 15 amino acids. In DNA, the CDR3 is TGTGCCAGCAGTCCTGTAGGGGGCAGGGTTCAGCCCCAGCATTTT. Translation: CASSPVGGRVQPQHF.

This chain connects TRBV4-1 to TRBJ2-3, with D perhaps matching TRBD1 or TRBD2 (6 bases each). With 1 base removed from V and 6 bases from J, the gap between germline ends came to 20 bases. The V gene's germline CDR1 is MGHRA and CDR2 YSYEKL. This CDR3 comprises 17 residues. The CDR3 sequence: CASSQGSAGHSRDTQYF. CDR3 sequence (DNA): TGCGCCAGCAGCCAAGGAAGTGCGGGACATAGTAGGGATACGCAGTATTTT.

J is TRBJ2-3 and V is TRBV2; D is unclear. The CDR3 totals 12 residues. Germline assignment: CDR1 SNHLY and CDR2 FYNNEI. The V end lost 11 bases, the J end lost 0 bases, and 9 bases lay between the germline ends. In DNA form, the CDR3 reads TGTGCCGGATCCTCTAGCACAGATACGCAGTATTTT. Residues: CAGSSSTDTQYF.

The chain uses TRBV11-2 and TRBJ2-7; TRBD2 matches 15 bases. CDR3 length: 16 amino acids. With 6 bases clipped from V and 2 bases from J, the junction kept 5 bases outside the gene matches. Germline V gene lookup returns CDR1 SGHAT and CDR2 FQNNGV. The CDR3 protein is CASRAGTSGGPYEQYF. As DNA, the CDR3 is TGTGCCAGCAGGGCCGGGACTAGCGGGGGGCCCTACGAGCAGTACTTC.